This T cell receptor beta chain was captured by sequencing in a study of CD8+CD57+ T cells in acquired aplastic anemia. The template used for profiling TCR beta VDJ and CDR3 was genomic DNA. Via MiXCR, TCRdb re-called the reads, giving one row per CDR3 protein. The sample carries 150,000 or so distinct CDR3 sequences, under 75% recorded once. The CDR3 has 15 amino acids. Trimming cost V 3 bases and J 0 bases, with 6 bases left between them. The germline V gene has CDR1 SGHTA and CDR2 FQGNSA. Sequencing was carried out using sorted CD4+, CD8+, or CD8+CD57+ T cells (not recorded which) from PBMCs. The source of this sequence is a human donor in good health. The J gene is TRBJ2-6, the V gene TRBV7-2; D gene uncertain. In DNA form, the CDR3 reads TGTGCCAGCAGCTTCCCGCCCTCTGGGGCCAACGTCCTGACTTTC. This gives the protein CASSFPPSGANVLTF.